Described below is a single T cell receptor beta chain sequence and its context. The antigen it recognizes is unknown. The record has no base qualities; no much larger clone is one base away. CD8 naive samples were CD45RO-negative cells positively selected for CCR7, giving a CD45RA+CCR7+ population that excluded TemRA cells. Donors were healthy HIV-negative adults with no recently reported acute infections or vaccinations. Every donor was a Caucasian adult residing in Nashville, Tennessee, USA. Blood was obtained by leukapheresis, after which PBMCs were separated by Ficoll-Histopaque density gradient centrifugation and cryopreserved in liquid nitrogen vapor phase. Analytical flow cytometry was used to check the purity and quantity of each magnetically sorted T cell population. From each sorted fraction, genomic DNA was isolated and quantified by UV absorbance on a Nanodrop 2000c. The CDR3 runs 14 residues from the cysteine to the phenylalanine. Only the CDR3 portion is preserved as DNA: 42 bases, with reading frame beginning at the first base. The germline V gene (reference sequence) sets CDR1 to MNHEY and CDR2 to SMNVEV. V gives up 2 bases and J gives up 3 bases, and the segment between their germline ends measures 11 bases.

These data belong to a study of shared clonotypes between healthy human individuals (dated by TCRdb to the early 2020s). About the study as a whole: Two women and a few men aged 18 to 49 years were included in the cohort. Each donor's leukapheresis produced roughly between roughly 0.85 and 10 billion PBMCs. The study deeply sequenced blood TCR repertoires of five healthy adults to estimate repertoire size and the extent of clonotype sharing between individuals. To increase sequencing depth and limit assay-specific biases, different laboratories used diverse techniques to prepare libraries and sequence TCR repertoires. Per donor, three plates each were used for CD4 naive and CD4 memory, two for CD8 naive, and one for CD8 memory. General conclusions and limits of the study: Rarefaction of sorted-subset datasets indicated incomplete sequencing despite the large sequencing depth. Larger estimated clonotype richness was generally found for naive subsets than for memory subsets. Compared with non-shared clonotypes, clonotypes shared by all four sorted-subset donors had higher generation probabilities. Sampling was limited to blood, and TCR repertoires in tissue likely differ from TCR repertoires in blood. Because the study included only a small number of donors, the genetic and exposure-history diversity represented was limited. Pairwise subsampling indicated that sequencing depth was expected to affect the degree of clonotype sharing among donors. Across a few donors, around 5.4% of naive CD4, 3.5% of naive CD8, about 2% of memory CD4, and approximately 0.4% of memory CD8 clonotypes were shared.

TCR CDR3 regions were amplified from genomic DNA by multiplex PCR using the deep immunoSEQ assay. Genomic DNA extracted from each cell subset was distributed evenly over all wells of several immunoSEQ 96-well plates, and each plate served as one replicate. For sorted subsets, approximately 190 ng of genomic DNA, equivalent to some 33,000 T cell genomes, went into each replicate PCR. Purified libraries were quantified with a Qubit 3.0 fluorometer, sized on a Bioanalyzer 2100, and re-quantified with the KAPA Library Quantification kit. Every immunoSEQ 96-well plate was sequenced on a separate single-read 150-cycle Illumina NextSeq 550 flow cell. The authors' analysis ran thus. Because only junctional sequences without quality scores were contained in the immunoSEQ output, filtering matching that applied to full-length reads could not be performed. To assign V/J genes and CDR3, sequences were annotated against IMGT germline references using PyIR, a Python wrapper for IgBLAST v1.9. Any read was removed if the V/J assignment was weak (E-value above 1e-6), the CDR3 was missing, or the read contained stop codons, out-of-frame junctions, or ambiguous translated residues. V3J clonotypes were defined by identical inferred V gene, J gene, and CDR3 amino acid sequence. To compute the percentage overlap between repertoires, the number of shared unique clonotypes was divided by the size of the smaller repertoire. RTK rarefaction, the Chao1 estimator, and Recon v2.1 estimates of unobserved clonotypes were used to assess repertoire richness. Generation probabilities were computed with OLGA for all TCRbeta clonotypes obtained by the gDNA method from a few donors. Held by TCRdb, this immuneACCESS table contains in-frame sequences only and omits some clones. Under half of the omission traces to an unresolved V gene where checked; the cause of the rest is unknown. V and J calls and clone size come straight from that table; D and trimming were deduced from the DNA. This sample is represented by about 680,000 clones; roughly 94% of them were singletons. The biggest ten clones account for approximately 25% of the sample.

Rearrangement joined TRBV27 to TRBJ2-7; the D region is possibly TRBD1 or TRBD2, each matching across 5 bases. The receptor's source is a man in his thirties or forties in good health. Sequenced material: naive CD8+ T cells sorted from blood. Read against the paper, the sample's cell subset or site label means: CD45RA+CCR7+. The DNA is TGTGCCAGCAGTTTACAGGGAGTCTTCTACGAGCAGTACTTC. This sequence encodes CASSLQGVFYEQYF.